The rows below give T cell receptor beta chains drawn from one sample of a study of blood T cell repertoires in COVID-19. Clones were sequenced by immunoSEQ multiplex PCR, and TCRdb holds only the in-frame ones, with some missing. The sample gives approximately 170,000 clones, 83% of which show up once; 3.6% is in the top ten. Sample: PBMCs or T cells enriched from blood (not recorded which). These receptors all stem from a woman between 45 and 60 years old in a cohort exposed to, infected with or recovered from COVID-19 (not recorded which). CDR3s include the opening cysteine and the closing phenylalanine or tryptophan. Fields, in order: J gene, clone size, V gene, D gene, CDR3 length, CDR3 protein, CDR3 DNA. A D gene is named only where the DNA matches it firmly. Where a row states a size, it is once, few, many or the class of an expanded clone; other rows omit it.

TRBJ1-1 - TRBV19 TRBD1 14 CASIPGQGDTEAFF TGTGCCAGTATTCCGGGACAGGGGGACACTGAAGCTTTCTTT
TRBJ2-5 - TRBV4-1 - 14 CASSLPDFQETQYF TGCGCCAGCAGTCTCCCGGACTTCCAAGAGACCCAGTACTTC
TRBJ2-5 - TRBV14 TRBD2 19 CASSHSGLAGIKYQETQYF TGTGCCAGCAGCCACTCAGGACTAGCGGGGATCAAGTACCAAGAGACCCAGTACTTC
TRBJ1-1 - TRBV9 - 15 CASSVDPDSNTEAFF TGTGCCAGCAGCGTAGACCCGGACAGTAACACTGAAGCTTTCTTT
TRBJ2-5 - TRBV27 - 14 CASSSTRYQETQYF TGTGCCAGCAGTTCTACTAGGTACCAAGAGACCCAGTACTTC
TRBJ2-6 - TRBV28 TRBD2 15 CASSGGESGANVLTF TGTGCCAGCAGCGGGGGGGAATCTGGGGCCAACGTCCTGACTTTC
TRBJ1-4 few TRBV6-5 TRBD1 15 CASRTRQGTREKLFF TGTGCCAGCAGGACACGACAGGGGACAAGGGAAAAACTGTTTTTT
TRBJ1-2 - TRBV28 TRBD1 13 CASSGQGIYGYTF TGTGCCAGTTCCGGACAGGGGATCTATGGCTACACCTTC
TRBJ1-6 - TRBV27 - 13 CASSLAGNSPLHF TGTGCCAGCAGTTTAGCAGGAAATTCACCCCTCCACTTT
TRBJ2-7 few TRBV5-1 - 11 CASSQDNEQYF TGCGCCAGCAGCCAGGATAACGAGCAGTACTTC
TRBJ2-5 - TRBV5-1 TRBD2 16 CASSPRGGILAETQYF TGCGCCAGCAGCCCCCGGGGAGGGATCTTGGCGGAGACCCAGTACTTC
TRBJ2-3 - TRBV11-1 TRBD2 14 CASKPGLNTDTQYF TGTGCCAGCAAGCCGGGACTAAACACAGATACGCAGTATTTT
TRBJ1-4 few TRBV15 - 16 CATSRDPTRGLEKLFF TGTGCCACCAGCAGAGATCCGACCCGGGGGTTGGAAAAACTGTTTTTT
TRBJ2-7 - TRBV6-5 - 12 CASTGTSYEQYF TGTGCCAGCACCGGGACTTCCTACGAGCAGTACTTC
TRBJ1-2 - TRBV4-3 TRBD1 15 CASSRDRVGNYGYTF TGCGCCAGCAGCCGAGACAGGGTGGGGAACTATGGCTACACCTTC
TRBJ2-5 - TRBV7-8 - 11 CASSSQETQYF TGTGCCAGCAGCTCTCAAGAGACCCAGTACTTC
TRBJ1-1 - TRBV7-9 - 15 CASSPAGRANTEAFF TGTGCCAGCAGCCCAGCTGGGAGGGCGAACACTGAAGCTTTCTTT
TRBJ2-5 - TRBV4-1 TRBD1 15 CASSLGQGYQETQYF TGCGCCAGCAGCCTTGGACAGGGATACCAAGAGACCCAGTACTTC
TRBJ1-5 - TRBV10-3 - 15 CAISESWQGNQPQHF TGTGCCATCAGTGAGTCGTGGCAGGGAAATCAGCCCCAGCATTTT
TRBJ2-1 - TRBV19 TRBD1 15 CASSIAGTAYNEQFF TGTGCCAGTAGTATAGCGGGGACAGCTTACAATGAGCAGTTCTTC
TRBJ2-7 once TRBV5-1 TRBD1 14 CASSRRTGSEEQYF TGCGCCAGCAGCCGTCGGACAGGGTCGGAGGAGCAGTACTTC
TRBJ2-3 - TRBV19 - 16 CASSGVRGANTDTQYF TGTGCCAGTAGCGGTGTAAGGGGCGCGAACACAGATACGCAGTATTTT
TRBJ1-4 few TRBV18 TRBD1 17 CASSPGQGAVTNEKLFF TGTGCCAGCTCACCCGGACAGGGGGCTGTCACTAATGAAAAACTGTTTTTT